Listed here is a single T cell receptor beta chain. Antigen unknown. Assay: immunoSEQ multiplex PCR; the TCRdb copy retains only in-frame clones and omits some. The repertoire holds 55,000 to 80,000 clones, with about 65% as singletons. ViraFEST expansion of antigen-specific CD4+ T cells with viral peptide pools preceded sequencing. CD4+ T cell isolation took place after approximately ten days of culture. The healthy vaccine recipients, who had no prior SARS-CoV-2 infection, showed negative nucleocapsid antibodies. Cells had half their medium changed to IL-2 medium on days 3 and 7. The sample comes from a study of vaccination effects on CD4 cells after COVID-19. General study points: Late post-vaccination, clones induced by infection and those induced by vaccine underwent marked clonal contraction.

The receptor was derived from a human donor who received a COVID-19 vaccine. Sample: CD4+ T cells from PBMCs cultured with HCoV-OC43 spike peptides, taken before COVID-19 vaccination. The sample's subset: HCoV-OC43 spike overlapping peptide pool stimulation.

CDR3 in DNA: TGTGCCAGTAGTCGGGACTATTACACCGGGGAGCTGTTTTTT. Encoded protein: CASSRDYYTGELFF. The chain carries TRBV19 and TRBJ2-2, with 7 bases aligning to TRBD2. The CDR3 extends over 14 amino acids. Trimming cost V 5 bases and J 3 bases; bases outside gene matches: 3. The V gene's germline CDR1 is LNHDA and CDR2 SQIVND (reference sequence). Based on the CDR3 plus reference TRBV19 and TRBJ2-2, the full variable domain is DGGITQSPKYLFRKEGQNVTLSCEQNLNHDAMYWYRQDPGQGLRLIYYSQIVNDFQKGDIAEGYSVSREKKESFPLTVTSAQKNPTAFYLCASSRDYYTGELFFGEGSRLTVL.